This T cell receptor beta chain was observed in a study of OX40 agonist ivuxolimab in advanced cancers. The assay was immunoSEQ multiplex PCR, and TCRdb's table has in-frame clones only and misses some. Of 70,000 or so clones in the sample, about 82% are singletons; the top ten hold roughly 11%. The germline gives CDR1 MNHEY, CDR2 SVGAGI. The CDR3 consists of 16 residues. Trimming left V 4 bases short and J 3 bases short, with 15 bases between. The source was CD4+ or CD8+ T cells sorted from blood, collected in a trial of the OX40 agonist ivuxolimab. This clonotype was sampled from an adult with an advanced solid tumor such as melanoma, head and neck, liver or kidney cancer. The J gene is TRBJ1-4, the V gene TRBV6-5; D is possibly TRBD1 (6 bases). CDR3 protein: CASSWTQGMANEKLFF. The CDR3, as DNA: TGTGCCAGCAGTTGGACCCAGGGGATGGCTAATGAAAAACTGTTTTTT.